Following are 6 T cell receptor beta chains from one sample sequenced in a study of siplizumab effects on memory and regulatory T cells. Only in-frame clones appear in the TCRdb table, and some are missing; sequencing was by immunoSEQ multiplex PCR. The table has 98,000 or so clones, 93% seen once. Sequenced: Tregs sorted from blood. The receptors derive from a human donor in good health.

This sequence joins TRBV6-4 and TRBJ2-1, with D unclear. V was shortened by 3 bases and J by 7 bases, with 10 bases between the two germline ends. CDR3 length equals 13 residues. The germline V gene has CDR1 MRHNA and CDR2 SNTAGT. CDR3 residues: CASSESTRNEQFF. The CDR3 nucleotides are TGTGCCAGCAGTGAGTCCACTCGGAATGAGCAGTTCTTC.

The chain carries TRBV11-3 and TRBJ2-7; TRBD2 agrees at 13 bases. Unmatched junction bases numbered 12, after V lost 4 bases and J lost 6 bases. The germline gives CDR1 SGHNT, CDR2 YENEEA. The CDR3 spans 17 residues. In DNA form, the CDR3 reads TGTGCCAGCAGCTCGCGATTCAGGACTAGCGGGAGCCTCGAGCAGTACTTC. Encoded protein: CASSSRFRTSGSLEQYF.

The chain employs TRBV6-5 and TRBJ1-4; a weak D match, TRBD1 (5 bases). CDR3 length equals 15 residues. The germline CDR1 and CDR2 sequences are MNHEY and SVGAGI. Deletions cut 4 bases from V and 0 bases from J, with 9 bases between. The CDR3 DNA sequence: TGTGCCAGCAGTTCCGGGGCCGCAACTAATGAAAAACTGTTTTTT. It is translated as CASSSGAATNEKLFF.

The chain employs TRBV7-2 and TRBJ1-6, with D unclear. Germline CDR1 reads SGHTA; CDR2 reads FQGNSA. Deletions cut 6 bases from V and 7 bases from J, with 7 bases between. The CDR3 consists of 12 residues. CDR3 residues: CASSHTNSPLHF. DNA for the CDR3: TGTGCCAGCAGTCATACGAATTCACCCCTCCACTTT.

This rearrangement joins TRBV7-9 to TRBJ1-2; D remains unclear. The germline V gene encodes CDR1 SEHNR and CDR2 FQNEAQ (reference sequence). The V end lost 0 bases, the J end lost 7 bases, and 9 bases lay between the germline ends. CDR3 length: 13 amino acids. CDR3 nucleotide sequence: TGTGCCAGCAGCTTAGCCCGAGCGGGTGGCTACACCTTC. Encoded protein: CASSLARAGGYTF. Looking up the rest from reference TRBV7-9 and TRBJ1-2 gives the full variable domain: DTGVSQNPRHKITKRGQNVTFRCDPISEHNRLYWYRQTLGQGPEFLTYFQNEAQLEKSRLLSDRFSAERPKGSFSTLEIQRTEQGDSAMYLCASSLARAGGYTFGSGTRLTVV.

The chain couples TRBV5-6 to TRBJ1-1; D might be TRBD1 (5 bases). Germline loops: CDR1 SGHDT, CDR2 YYEEEE. The CDR3 has 14 amino acids. V dropped 0 bases and J dropped 8 bases, with 14 bases sitting between them. The CDR3 DNA sequence: TGTGCCAGCAGCTTGGTTGCAGGGAATGTGGAAGCTTTCTTT. Translating it yields CASSLVAGNVEAFF.